Below, one T cell receptor (beta chain) is given with its context. Its specificity is not known. The CDR3 has 15 residues. The J segment lost 5 bases and the V segment lost 3 bases, leaving 6 bases of the junction unmatched. Germline lookup yields CDR1 KGHDR and CDR2 SFDVKD. Unique molecular identifiers had been added to the TCR beta cDNA libraries. Out of 1 to 10 million T cells, about 520,000 cDNA molecules were generated. TCRdb re-called the PCR reads with MiXCR, one entry per CDR3 protein. The sample holds 700,000 to 800,000 distinct CDR3 sequences, 25% to 30% seen once. This record belongs to a study of post-analysis software for immune sequencing data. Study at large: Recorded disease courses covered relapsing-remitting, secondary progressive and progressive-relapsing multiple sclerosis. Some patients had no subtype annotation. Study conclusions and caveats: Batch-matched samples strongly co-clustered by F measure. Normalized Chao1 diversity in multiple sclerosis patients fell significantly below that of controls. There were five TRBV segments more frequent in patients than controls, and TRBV5-6, TRBV5-1 and TRBV20-1 were among them.

The clonotype comes from a girl aged 10-17 years with multiple sclerosis. Input material: blood. V usage is TRBV24-1 and J usage is TRBJ2-1; TRBD1 matches at 7 bases. Here the CDR3 DNA reads TGTGCCACCAGTGATCCCGGGACAGAAAACAATGAGCAGTTCTTC. As protein: CATSDPGTENNEQFF.